This T cell receptor beta chain came from a study of T cell repertoires in cytomegalovirus infection. Study-level background: Public TCR beta signatures indicated both CMV infection and matching HLA type.

MiXCR, applied by TCRdb to the reads, yields one record per CDR3 protein. Seen here are about 160,000 distinct CDR3 sequences, approximately 21% observed once, and the top ten hold about 25%. Germline assignment: CDR1 MNHEY and CDR2 SMNVEV (reference sequence). V was cut by 5 bases and J by 8 bases, with 16 bases left in between. This CDR3 is 14 amino acids long. Findings and limits, study-wide: Dominant in the ex vivo response were TCR beta clonotypes restricted by HLA-C and specific for CMV.

This clonotype was picked up a small number of times. The antigen remains unidentified. The chain recombines TRBV27 with TRBJ2-1; D not certain. The receptor comes from a human donor in good health (CMV status not recorded). Some clones in this sample may be carry-over from other donors' samples. Sequencing used CD8+ T cells from cultured PBMCs, obtained from culture after CMV antigen stimulation. CDR3 region: CASSPTATPDEQFF. The CDR3 nucleotides are TGTGCCAGCAGTCCGACCGCGACCCCCGATGAGCAGTTCTTC.